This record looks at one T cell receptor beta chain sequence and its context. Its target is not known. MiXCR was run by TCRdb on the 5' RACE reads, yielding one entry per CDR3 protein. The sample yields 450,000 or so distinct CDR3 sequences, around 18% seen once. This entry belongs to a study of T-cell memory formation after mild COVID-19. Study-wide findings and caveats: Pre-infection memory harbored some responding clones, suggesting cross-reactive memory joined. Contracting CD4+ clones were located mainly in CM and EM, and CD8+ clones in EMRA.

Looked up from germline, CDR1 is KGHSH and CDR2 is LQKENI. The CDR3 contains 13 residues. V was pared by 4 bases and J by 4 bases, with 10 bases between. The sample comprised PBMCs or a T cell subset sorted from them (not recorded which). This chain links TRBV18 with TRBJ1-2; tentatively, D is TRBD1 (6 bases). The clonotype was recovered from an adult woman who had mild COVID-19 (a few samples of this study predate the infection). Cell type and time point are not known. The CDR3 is CASSQQGSYGYTF. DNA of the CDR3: TGTGCCAGCTCACAACAGGGATCCTATGGCTACACCTTC.